This entry is about one T cell receptor beta chain. Antigen unknown. This specimen belongs to a study of vaccination and CD4 T cells after COVID-19. Across the whole study: Post-COVID samples had a sampling time that fell a median around 100 days after diagnosis (range 35 to 161). Overlapping spike peptides from SARS-CoV-2, HCoV-NL63, HCoV-OC43 and HCoV-229E served to stimulate the cells.

The Oncomine TCR Beta short-read assay was what sequenced the DNA obtained from cultured CD4+ T cells. MiXCR, applied by TCRdb to the PCR reads, yields one record per CDR3 protein. Seen here are tens of thousands of distinct CDR3 sequences, approximately 29% observed once, and the top ten hold approximately 10%. Time point in this sample: late sampling 161 to 241 days after vaccination in a few convalescent patients. Regarding treatment: approximately nine-day PBMC culture with coronavirus spike peptide pools or control peptides (ViraFEST assay). ViraFEST sequenced TCRs after peptide-pool expansion of antigen-specific T cells. Negative selection was the method that isolated CD4+ T cells after less than eleven days of culture. The V segment lost 3 bases and the J segment 2 bases; nucleotides outside the gene matches: 11. Germline V gives CDR1 LNHNV, CDR2 YYDKDF (reference sequence). The length of the CDR3 is 18 residues.

This specimen was CD4+ T cells from blood, cultured in vitro, taken about 7 months after SARS-CoV-2 vaccination. The chain couples TRBV15 to TRBJ2-2, with 8 nucleotides matching TRBD2. The clonotype comes from a human donor who had recovered from COVID-19. CDR3 DNA: TGTGCCACCAGCAGCGGGGTAGCGGGGTACTTAAACACCGGGGAGCTGTTTTTT. This translates into CATSSGVAGYLNTGELFF.